Presented here are 24 T cell receptor beta chains from one specimen sequenced in a study of blood T cell repertoires in COVID-19 (dated by TCRdb to the early 2020s). Libraries were prepared through the immunoSEQ multiplex PCR assay. The source is immuneACCESS, and TCRdb retained only in-frame sequences with V and J called. Part of the clones is not carried over; for the studies checked, unresolved V genes explain less than half of this, and the remainder is unexplained. Recorded for this sample are 200,000 to 250,000 clones; roughly four fifths of them occurred a single time. Clones ranked in the top ten supply around 9% of the sample. The sequencing input was PBMCs or T cells enriched from blood (not recorded which). The receptors were gathered from a middle-aged man who had recovered from COVID-19.

The chain uses TRBV5-6 and TRBJ1-2; D gene ambiguous. There are 13 residues in the CDR3. Looked up from germline, CDR1 is SGHDT and CDR2 is YYEEEE. Trimming cost V 3 bases and J 0 bases, with 6 bases left between them. The CDR3 DNA is TGTGCCAGCAGCTATAAATCTAACTATGGCTACACCTTC. Protein: CASSYKSNYGYTF.

The count of this clone is one. The V call is TRBV29-1, the J call TRBJ2-7, with D unresolved. This CDR3 has 14 amino acids. V gave up 5 bases and J gave up 0 bases, with 14 bases separating them. Looked up from germline, CDR1 is SQVTM and CDR2 is ANQGSEA. The CDR3: CSVFGQTHSYEQYF. The CDR3 coding sequence is TGCAGCGTTTTTGGCCAAACCCACTCCTACGAGCAGTACTTC.

This rearrangement joins TRBV14 to TRBJ1-6, with no clear D. The V end was cut by 1 base, the J end by 8 bases, with 6 bases between. The CDR3 length is 13 residues. The germline CDR1 and CDR2 sequences are SGHDN and FVKESK. DNA for the CDR3: TGTGCCAGCAGCCAAGTCGCGCATTCACCCCTCCACTTT. It encodes CASSQVAHSPLHF.

The chain is built from TRBV30 and TRBJ1-6, with a possible D match to TRBD1 (6 bases). CDR3 length equals 13 residues. The V gene lost 5 bases and the J gene lost 3 bases, with 8 bases spanning the gap. Germline CDR1 reads GTSNPN; CDR2 reads SVGIG (reference sequence). CDR3 sequence (DNA): TGTGCCTGGGAACAGGGCTATAATTCACCCCTCCACTTT. It codes for CAWEQGYNSPLHF.

V and J are TRBV18 and TRBJ1-1; possible D gene TRBD1, 6 bases. Germline V gene lookup returns CDR1 KGHSH and CDR2 LQKENI. The V end was cut by 8 bases, the J end by 8 bases, with 18 bases between. This CDR3 contains 13 residues. The CDR3 coding sequence is TGTGCCAGCGCAGCCGGGACAACGGGCGAAGCTTTCTTT. It specifies CASAAGTTGEAFF.

This clone was seen more than once but under ten times. V and J are TRBV3-1 (or the pseudogene TRBV3-2) and TRBJ1-1, with 7 bases fitting TRBD1. Germline V lookup: CDR1 LGHDT, CDR2 YNNKEL (reference sequence). This CDR3 spans 18 amino acids. V lost 4 bases to trimming and J lost 5 bases; unmatched junction nucleotides: 19. The CDR3 DNA follows: TGTGCCAGCAGCCCTAGGGGATACCTACCAGGGGGAGGAACTGAAGCTTTCTTT. Protein: CASSPRGYLPGGGTEAFF.

The CDR3, as DNA: TGTGCCAGCAGCTTGGGAGAAAACAGGGTCTATGGCTACACCTTC. It encodes CASSLGENRVYGYTF. V is TRBV5-8 and J is TRBJ1-2, with a possible D match to TRBD1 (6 bases). CDR3 size: 15 residues. Germline V gene data show CDR1 as SGHTS and CDR2 as YDEGEE. The V gene lost 0 bases and the J gene lost 4 bases, with 13 bases spanning the gap.

The V and J genes are TRBV14 and TRBJ2-4, with D maybe TRBD2 (5 bases). V was cut by 6 bases and J by 12 bases, with 15 bases left in between. CDR3 length: 12 amino acids. From germline, CDR1 is SGHDN and CDR2 FVKESK. CDR3 in amino acids: CASSPRVGNQYF. The CDR3 DNA follows: TGTGCCAGCAGTCCAAGAGTCGGGAATCAGTACTTC.

V and J are TRBV6-5 and TRBJ2-3, with 8 bases matching TRBD2. J lost 0 bases, V lost 6 bases, and 5 bases had no gene match. The CDR3 length is 15 residues. Germline CDR1 MNHEY, CDR2 SVGAGI. The chain's CDR3 is CASRRLATSTDTQYF. The CDR3 coding sequence is TGTGCCAGCAGACGACTAGCGACTAGCACAGATACGCAGTATTTT.

This clone was seen at least ten times. The chain is built from TRBV5-6 and TRBJ1-3; no reliable D call. The length of the CDR3 is 17 residues. Trimming removed 3 bases from V and 0 bases from J, with 16 bases in between. Germline V gene lookup returns CDR1 SGHDT and CDR2 YYEEEE. The CDR3: CASSWAPDTSSGNTIYF. CDR3 DNA sequence: TGTGCCAGCAGCTGGGCGCCAGACACAAGCTCTGGAAACACCATATATTTT.

V usage is TRBV7-9 and J usage is TRBJ2-3; a possible D gene is TRBD1 (5 bases). The germline gives CDR1 SEHNR, CDR2 FQNEAQ (reference sequence). V lost 7 bases and J lost 0, with 14 bases in between. The CDR3 spans 15 residues. CDR3 DNA: TGTGCCAGCAAAGACGACAGCACAAGCACAGATACGCAGTATTTT. Encoded protein: CASKDDSTSTDTQYF.

This clone was counted a few times. This rearrangement joins TRBV5-1 to TRBJ1-1; possible D gene TRBD1, 5 bases. This CDR3 spans 15 amino acids. Per germline, CDR1 SGHRS and CDR2 YFSETQ. V was shortened by 4 bases and J by 0 bases, with 13 bases between the two germline ends. The CDR3 region has the DNA TGCGCCAGCAGCCAGGAGACAGTTATGAACACTGAAGCTTTCTTT. Protein sequence: CASSQETVMNTEAFF.

This chain joins TRBV27 and TRBJ1-2; the D gene is possibly TRBD1 (6 bases). Between the trimmed V and J ends, which lost 6 bases and 5 bases, there was a span of 22 bases. Germline V gene data show CDR1 as MNHEY and CDR2 as SMNVEV (reference sequence). The CDR3 contains 16 residues. CDR3 DNA sequence: TGTGCCAGCAGGGATCCGTCGGGGGGGCGTATGTATGGCTACACCTTC. It is translated as CASRDPSGGRMYGYTF.

The chain employs TRBV5-8 and TRBJ2-1, with 11 bases matching TRBD2. V lost 4 bases to trimming and J lost 5 bases; unmatched junction nucleotides: 14. This CDR3 comprises 18 residues. The V gene's germline CDR1 is SGHTS and CDR2 YDEGEE. For the CDR3, the DNA is TGTGCCAGCAGCCTGACTAGCGGGGCAAAGGTGCTACACAATGAGCAGTTCTTC. This encodes CASSLTSGAKVLHNEQFF.

The chain uses TRBV24-1 and TRBJ1-4; TRBD1 might be the D (5 bases). This CDR3 is built from 15 residues. Germline loops: CDR1 KGHDR, CDR2 SFDVKD. V dropped 5 bases and J dropped 7 bases, with 16 bases sitting between them. CDR3 region: CATSVHAQGGEKLFF. CDR3 sequence (DNA): TGTGCCACCAGTGTACACGCCCAGGGAGGTGAAAAACTGTTTTTT.

This chain joins TRBV19 and TRBJ2-1; 9 bases align to TRBD2. V dropped 6 bases and J dropped 6; count of bases not matched to a gene: 6. The CDR3 length is 14 residues. Germline-derived CDR1 and CDR2 are LNHDA and SQIVND (reference sequence). This CDR3 is CASSLSGRINEQFF. In DNA form, the CDR3 reads TGTGCCAGTAGCCTCAGCGGGAGGATCAATGAGCAGTTCTTC.

The V call is TRBV4-1, the J call TRBJ2-7; 7 bases match TRBD1. The junction had 18 bases not matched to a gene; V was cut back by 4 bases and J by 6 bases. The CDR3 runs to 17 residues. Germline CDR1 and CDR2: MGHRA and YSYEKL. The CDR3 reads CASSPDRNFFRGAEQYF. In DNA, the CDR3 is TGCGCCAGCAGCCCGGACAGGAACTTTTTTAGAGGCGCCGAGCAGTACTTC.

This clone has more than one count but fewer than ten. J is TRBJ1-2 and V is TRBV7-3; 10 nucleotides align to TRBD1. This CDR3 is 17 amino acids long. V was clipped by 5 bases and J by 3 bases; unmatched bases: 12. Germline V gene sequence: CDR1 SGHTA, CDR2 FQGTGA. CDR3 coding DNA: TGTGCCAGCAGCCCCGACAGGGGGCGCGGGGGAGACTATGGCTACACCTTC. This translates into CASSPDRGRGGDYGYTF.

The V and J genes are TRBV24-1 and TRBJ2-1; D uncertain. The CDR3 has 12 amino acids. Germline-derived CDR1 and CDR2 are KGHDR and SFDVKD. Trimming cost V 4 bases and J 3 bases, with 3 bases left between them. The CDR3 sequence: CATSDLYNEQFF. The CDR3 region has the DNA TGTGCCACCAGTGACCTCTACAATGAGCAGTTCTTC.

The chain couples TRBV7-8 to TRBJ1-1, with D maybe TRBD1 (5 bases). CDR3 length: 15 amino acids. V was pared by 7 bases and J by 0 bases, with 15 bases between. Germline loops: CDR1 SGHVS, CDR2 FQNEAQ. This chain's CDR3 is CASNREGRVNTEAFF. The CDR3, as DNA: TGTGCCAGCAACCGGGAGGGCAGGGTGAACACTGAAGCTTTCTTT.

The chain carries TRBV7-8 and TRBJ2-5; 11 bases agree with TRBD2. V was pared by 4 bases and J by 0 bases, with 7 bases of the junction left unmatched. The germline gives CDR1 SGHVS, CDR2 FQNEAQ. CDR3 length: 17 residues. The CDR3 loop reads CASSSGLAARYQETQYF. CDR3 DNA: TGTGCCAGCAGCTCGGGACTAGCGGCTCGGTACCAAGAGACCCAGTACTTC.

This chain uses TRBV6-6 with TRBJ2-3, with 9 bases that match TRBD2. Trimming at V came to 5 bases and at J to 1 base, leaving 13 bases not matched to a gene. CDR1 MNHNY and CDR2 SVGAGI come from the germline V gene (reference sequence). CDR3 length: 18 amino acids. The CDR3 DNA sequence: TGTGCCAGCAGTCGGTATGGGCCCAGCGGGAGGCGCACAGATACGCAGTATTTT. It encodes CASSRYGPSGRRTDTQYF.

V is TRBV24-1 and J is TRBJ2-3; D is possibly TRBD2 (5 bases). The length of the CDR3 is 18 residues. Per the germline V gene, CDR1 is KGHDR and CDR2 is SFDVKD. V dropped 4 bases and J dropped 2 bases, with 21 bases sitting between them. The CDR3 region is CATSDYPGGFKDTDTQYF. CDR3 bases: TGTGCCACCAGTGACTACCCAGGAGGTTTCAAGGACACAGATACGCAGTATTTT.

The V and J genes are TRBV28 and TRBJ2-3, with 7 bases matching TRBD2. CDR3 size: 14 residues. V was clipped by 7 bases and J by 0 bases; unmatched bases: 4. Germline V gives CDR1 MDHEN, CDR2 SYDVKM. CDR3 loop: CASTPGLSTDTQYF. For the CDR3, the DNA is TGTGCCAGCACCCCGGGACTAAGCACAGATACGCAGTATTTT.